Following are 14 T cell receptor beta chains from one sample sequenced in a study of post-analysis software for immune sequencing data. General study points: TRBV5-6, TRBV5-1 and TRBV20-1 belonged to a set of roughly 5 TRBV segments that were more frequent in patients than controls.

These receptors' targets are unknown. Each TCR beta cDNA library carried unique molecular identifiers. TCRdb processed the PCR reads anew with MiXCR; each CDR3 protein has one entry. The sample holds about 760,000 distinct CDR3 sequences, 25% to 30% seen once. The specimen was blood. The source is a girl aged 10 to 17 with multiple sclerosis.

About this clonotype: At one boundary the junction diverges from the germline segment, which might be a read error. This rearrangement joins TRBV28 to TRBJ2-5; a weak D match, TRBD1 (6 bases). The end of the DNA aligns better with TRBJ2-4, so the J call may be wrong. The CDR3 spans 16 residues. CDR1 is MDHEN, CDR2 SYDVKM, per germline. In nucleotides, the CDR3 is TGTGCCAGCACCCTAGAAAGGGGGTACGCCAAAAGCATTCAGTACTTC. Encoded protein: CASTLERGYAKSIQYF.

This clonotype was found a few times. The rearrangement uses TRBV10-2 and TRBJ1-2, with a possible D match to TRBD1 (5 bases). V was shortened by 7 bases and J by 7 bases, with 25 bases between the two germline ends. CDR3 length: 16 amino acids. Germline values: CDR1 WSHSY, CDR2 SAAADI. CDR3 in amino acids: CASTASLGTGASGYTF. In DNA form, the CDR3 reads TGCGCCAGCACTGCGAGCCTCGGTACAGGAGCGTCTGGCTACACCTTC.

This clonotype came up once. One base away lies a much larger clone, so this may be a sequencing read error. The gene calls are TRBV29-1 and TRBJ2-1; the match to TRBD2 covers 14 bases. The CDR3 is 15 residues long. The germline V gene has CDR1 SQVTM and CDR2 ANQGSEA. Unmatched junction bases numbered 13, after V lost 5 bases and J lost 13 bases. Here the CDR3 DNA reads TGCAGCGTTCAAAGGGGACTAGCGGGAGCAGAGACCCAGTTCTTC. Translation: CSVQRGLAGAETQFF.

The chain uses TRBV7-8 and TRBJ2-3; tentatively, D is TRBD2 (7 bases). The CDR3 sequence is 17 residues long. V was pared by 3 bases and J by 3 bases, with 19 bases between. Looked up from germline, CDR1 is SGHVS and CDR2 is FQNEAQ. The CDR3 sequence: CASSLGGGGIATDTQYF. As DNA, the CDR3 is TGTGCCAGCAGCTTGGGGGGAGGGGGAATTGCAACAGATACGCAGTATTTT.

The rearrangement links TRBV2 to TRBJ2-6, with 7 bases lining up with TRBD2. Germline loops: CDR1 SNHLY, CDR2 FYNNEI. This CDR3 has 16 residues. V dropped 7 bases and J dropped 1; count of bases not matched to a gene: 7. The CDR3 bases are TGTGCCAGCATGCGGGAGAGTCAGTCTGGGGCCAACGTCCTGACTTTC. Its protein is CASMRESQSGANVLTF.

In DNA, the CDR3 is TGCAGCGCCAAGCTAGATAACTATGGCTACACCTTC. This sequence encodes CSAKLDNYGYTF. V is TRBV29-1 and J is TRBJ1-2; D gene uncertain. The CDR3 contains 12 residues. Trimming pared 7 bases from V and 1 base from J, leaving 10 bases between. CDR1 is SQVTM and CDR2 is ANQGSEA in the germline V gene.

The V call is TRBV5-1, the J call TRBJ1-4; a possible D gene is TRBD1 (6 bases). The CDR3 runs to 15 residues. Germline V gives CDR1 SGHRS, CDR2 YFSETQ. V lost 0 bases, J lost 4 bases, and 10 bases lay in between. In nucleotides, the CDR3 is TGCGCCAGCAGCTTGGGGACAGCCTTTAATGAAAAACTGTTTTTT. This encodes CASSLGTAFNEKLFF.

The chain carries TRBV20-1 and TRBJ2-7, with 8 bases lining up with TRBD2. Germline loops: CDR1 DFQATT, CDR2 SNEGSKA (reference sequence). This CDR3 has 13 residues. Here the CDR3 reads CSAAAAGGYEQYF. CDR3 sequence (DNA): TGCAGCGCAGCGGCGGCGGGGGGTTACGAGCAGTACTTC.

The chain uses TRBV2 and TRBJ2-4; the D gene is possibly TRBD1 (6 bases). Trimming shortened V by 10 bases and J by 0 bases, and 19 bases separated the two germline ends. The CDR3 is 16 amino acids. The germline gives CDR1 SNHLY, CDR2 FYNNEI. The CDR3 region has the DNA TGTGCCACCCAGGGGTTCTCGGATCTAGCCAAAAACATTCAGTACTTC. Its protein is CATQGFSDLAKNIQYF.

The V call is TRBV7-2, the J call TRBJ1-4; possibly TRBD1 for D (5 bases). The CDR3 runs 15 residues. V was shortened by 3 bases and J by 7 bases, with 15 bases between the two germline ends. Germline V CDR1 and CDR2: SGHTA, FQGNSA. CDR3 nucleotides: TGTGCCAGCAGCTTGGGGGGTTGGTCTGGTGAAAAACTGTTTTTT. It encodes CASSLGGWSGEKLFF. The full variable domain, completed using reference TRBV7-2 and TRBJ1-4, is GAGVSQSPSNKVTEKGKDVELRCDPISGHTALYWYRQSLGQGLEFLIYFQGNSAPDKSGLPSDRFSAERTGGSVSTLTIQRTQQEDSAVYLCASSLGGWSGEKLFFGSGTQLSVL.

This rearrangement joins TRBV5-1 to TRBJ2-1, with TRBD2 identical over 10 bases. This CDR3 has 17 amino acids. V shed 0 bases, J shed 2 bases, and the junction held 5 bases outside the gene matches. The germline V gene encodes CDR1 SGHRS and CDR2 YFSETQ. The CDR3 is CASSLGLAGAAYNEQFF. The CDR3 nucleotides read TGCGCCAGCAGCTTGGGGCTAGCGGGAGCGGCCTACAATGAGCAGTTCTTC. Full variable domain (missing parts from reference TRBV5-1 and TRBJ2-1): KAGVTQTPRYLIKTRGQQVTLSCSPISGHRSVSWYQQTPGQGLQFLFEYFSETQRNKGNFPGRFSGRQFSNSRSEMNVSTLELGDSALYLCASSLGLAGAAYNEQFFGPGTRLTVL.

The chain couples TRBV12-5 to TRBJ2-1; either TRBD1 or TRBD2 may supply D (6 bases each). The CDR3 is 16 amino acids. V lost 5 bases and J 0 bases, leaving 14 bases between the germline ends. CDR1 and CDR2 (germline): LGHNT, FRNRAP. The CDR3 sequence: CASGRGESLSYNEQFF. Written as DNA, the CDR3 is TGTGCTAGTGGTAGGGGGGAGTCCCTCTCCTACAATGAGCAGTTCTTC.

The rearrangement links TRBV6-5 to TRBJ2-6; D is possibly TRBD1 (6 bases). Per germline, CDR1 MNHEY and CDR2 SVGAGI. The CDR3 is 17 amino acids. V lost 5 bases, J lost 0 bases, and 14 bases lay in between. In nucleotides, the CDR3 is TGTGCCAGCAGTCGACAGGACCCAAGCTCTGGGGCCAACGTCCTGACTTTC. Its protein product is CASSRQDPSSGANVLTF.

This clonotype is a singleton in its sample. The V and J genes are TRBV5-1 and TRBJ1-2; D may be TRBD1 (6 bases). The germline gives CDR1 SGHRS, CDR2 YFSETQ. There are 13 residues in the CDR3. V lost 0 bases and J 7 bases, leaving 10 bases between the germline ends. The CDR3 DNA reads as TGCGCCAGCAGCTTGGCCACAGGGTTTGGCTACACCTTC. Its translation: CASSLATGFGYTF.